This record looks at one T cell receptor (beta chain) sequence and its context. The data derive from a study of blood T cell repertoires in COVID-19. This CDR3 has 16 amino acids. V gave up 6 bases and J gave up 2 bases, with 20 bases separating them. CDR1 is ENHRY and CDR2 is SYGVKD in the germline V gene. This table comes from immunoSEQ multiplex PCR, and its TCRdb copy is limited to in-frame clones, with some not included. Found here are about 230,000 clones, 83% of them singletons; the top ten hold 7.4%. The TCR was taken from a woman in her fifties or sixties with acute or convalescent COVID-19. The sample taken for sequencing was peripheral blood. The chain employs TRBV10-3 and TRBJ2-7, with a tentative D call TRBD1 (5 bases). CDR3 loop: CAISSRSSAGTYEQYF. The CDR3 bases are TGTGCCATCAGCTCCCGAAGTAGTGCAGGGACCTACGAGCAGTACTTC.